This T cell receptor (beta chain) was retrieved from a study of CD8+CD57+ T cells in acquired aplastic anemia. Overall study findings and caveats: Patients and controls turned out to have twenty-nine CD8+ CDR3 sequences in common.

As to this clonotype: As yet, its antigen is unknown.

Genomic DNA, serving as template, underwent TCR beta VDJ and CDR3 profiling. One entry per CDR3 protein results from TCRdb running MiXCR on the reads. The table lists 100,000 to 120,000 distinct CDR3 sequences, roughly 50% of them singletons. This CDR3 has 15 amino acids. Germline V gene lookup returns CDR1 MNHEY and CDR2 SMNVEV (reference sequence). The V gene lost 1 base and the J gene lost 3 bases, with 10 bases spanning the gap. The chain has TRBV27 and TRBJ1-5; D is unresolved. Sequencing used sorted CD4+, CD8+, or CD8+CD57+ T cells (not recorded which) from PBMCs. The receptor was isolated from a human donor in good health, serving as a control. The CDR3 loop reads CASSLYPPANQPQHF. CDR3 bases: TGTGCCAGCAGTTTATATCCCCCAGCCAATCAGCCCCAGCATTTT.